These 14 T cell receptor beta chains were sequenced from one sample in a study of CD8 T cells in Susac syndrome. cDNA came from approximately 0.5 to 1 ug RNA primed by random hexamers. One entry per CDR3 protein results from TCRdb running MiXCR on the immunoSEQ multiplex PCR reads. The table has fewer than 350,000 distinct CDR3 sequences, 89% seen once. Sequencing was done on a sample of CD8+ T cells from PBMCs. Receptor source: a human donor with multiple sclerosis.

The J gene is TRBJ2-1, the V gene TRBV29-1; D is unresolved. The CDR3 runs to 11 residues. CDR1 is SQVTM and CDR2 is ANQGSEA in the germline V gene. V was shortened by 3 bases and J by 6 bases, with 6 bases between the two germline ends. The CDR3 here is CSVDATNEQFF. The CDR3 DNA sequence: TGCAGCGTTGATGCCACCAATGAGCAGTTCTTC.

V is TRBV4-3 and J is TRBJ2-5, with TRBD1 matching 7 bases. The CDR3 consists of 17 residues. The germline CDR1 and CDR2 sequences are LGHNA and YSLEER. The V segment lost 0 bases and the J segment 5 bases; nucleotides outside the gene matches: 12. The CDR3 is CASSQDRVTGAWETQYF. CDR3 coding DNA: TGCGCCAGCAGCCAAGATCGGGTAACAGGGGCGTGGGAGACCCAGTACTTC.

As to this clonotype: One junction end disagrees with the germline gene, perhaps due to a read error. The chain combines TRBV20-1 with TRBJ1-1; D perhaps matches TRBD1 (6 bases). Germline CDR1 is DFQATT and CDR2 is SNEGSKA (reference sequence). The CDR3 is 14 amino acids. The CDR3 loop reads CSAREADRNTEAFF. The DNA for the CDR3 is TGCAGTGCGAGAGAGGCGGACAGAAACACTGAAGCTTTCTTT.

This clonotype showed up just once. The V call is TRBV3-1, the J call TRBJ2-1; D call uncertain. CDR1 and CDR2 (germline): LGHDT, YNNKEL (reference sequence). CDR3 length equals 15 residues. V lost 4 bases, J lost 2 bases, and 12 bases lay in between. The CDR3 region is CASSPLPEAYNEQFF. The CDR3 nucleotides are TGTGCCAGCAGCCCTCTTCCGGAAGCCTACAATGAGCAGTTCTTC.

The V gene is TRBV4-1, the J gene TRBJ1-1; a possible D gene is TRBD1 (5 bases). The CDR3 loop spans 14 amino acids. With 4 bases removed from V and 7 bases from J, the gap between germline ends came to 16 bases. From germline, CDR1 is MGHRA and CDR2 YSYEKL. CDR3 sequence: CASSRQGRVDEAFF. CDR3 nucleotide sequence: TGCGCCAGCAGCCGTCAGGGCAGGGTGGATGAAGCTTTCTTT.

The V call is TRBV20-1, the J call TRBJ2-1; D ambiguous. The CDR3 length is 13 residues. Trimming cost V 0 bases and J 3 bases, with 6 bases left between them. The germline V gene has CDR1 DFQATT and CDR2 SNEGSKA (reference sequence). The DNA for the CDR3 is TGCAGTGCTAGAGAAGTCAACTACAATGAGCAGTTCTTC. Amino acid sequence: CSAREVNYNEQFF.

The chain is built from TRBV19 and TRBJ1-5, with unresolved D. This CDR3 has 12 amino acids. V lost 6 bases and J 6 bases, leaving 9 bases between the germline ends. Looked up from germline, CDR1 is LNHDA and CDR2 is SQIVND (reference sequence). The chain's CDR3 is CASRSGVQPQHF. CDR3 nucleotides: TGTGCCAGTAGGTCAGGAGTTCAGCCCCAGCATTTT. Looking up the rest from reference TRBV19 and TRBJ1-5 gives the full variable domain: DGGITQSPKYLFRKEGQNVTLSCEQNLNHDAMYWYRQDPGQGLRLIYYSQIVNDFQKGDIAEGYSVSREKKESFPLTVTSAQKNPTAFYLCASRSGVQPQHFGDGTRLSIL.

This clonotype was observed once. The rearrangement links TRBV30 to TRBJ1-1; D is unresolved. Trimming left V 0 bases short and J 1 base short, with 9 bases between. Germline V CDR1 and CDR2: GTSNPN, SVGIG (reference sequence). The CDR3 has 14 residues. The CDR3 nucleotides are TGTGCCTGGAGTGTAGAGCCGGCGAACACTGAAGCTTTCTTT. Its protein is CAWSVEPANTEAFF.

There are a few counts of this clonotype. The chain has TRBV6-5 and TRBJ2-5; no firm D call. Trimming cost V 0 bases and J 5 bases, with 13 bases left between them. Germline assignment: CDR1 MNHEY and CDR2 SVGAGI. There are 15 residues in the CDR3. This CDR3 reads CASSYSADQAETQYF. The CDR3 nucleotides read TGTGCCAGCAGTTACTCGGCAGATCAGGCGGAGACCCAGTACTTC.

The genes are TRBV29-1 and TRBJ2-1, with D possibly TRBD2 on 5 matching bases. Germline CDR1 SQVTM, CDR2 ANQGSEA. The CDR3 contains 13 residues. V lost 7 bases, J lost 2 bases, and 12 bases lay in between. Written as DNA, the CDR3 is TGCAGCGGAGCGCGAGGGACCTACAATGAGCAGTTCTTC. It translates to CSGARGTYNEQFF.

The CDR3 nucleotides are TGTGCCAGCAGCTCCATCGGGAGGGGGACTGAAGCTTTCTTT. Its translation is CASSSIGRGTEAFF. The chain employs TRBV12-3 or TRBV12-4 and TRBJ1-1; the D gene is possibly TRBD1 (6 bases). Trimming removed 6 bases at V and 5 bases at J, with 16 bases between. This CDR3 contains 14 residues.

The chain combines TRBV7-8 with TRBJ2-7; the D gene is possibly TRBD2 (5 bases). The CDR3 spans 14 residues. Trimming shortened V by 4 bases and J by 1 base, and 11 bases separated the two germline ends. The germline CDR1 and CDR2 sequences are SGHVS and FQNEAQ. The CDR3, as DNA: TGTGCCAGCAGCTCTCGACGCGGGTCCTACGAGCAGTACTTC. Its protein is CASSSRRGSYEQYF. The complete variable domain, with remaining parts taken from reference TRBV7-8 and TRBJ2-7, reads GAGVSQSPRYKVAKRGQDVALRCDPISGHVSLFWYQQALGQGPEFLTYFQNEAQLDKSGLPSDRFFAERPEGSVSTLKIQRTQQEDSAVYLCASSSRRGSYEQYFGPGTRLTVT.

The V call is TRBV18, the J call TRBJ2-2; a weak D match, TRBD2 (6 bases). V lost 2 bases and J 4 bases, leaving 14 bases between the germline ends. The CDR3 spans 16 residues. Germline CDR1 KGHSH, CDR2 LQKENI. CDR3 loop: CASSPEGGMGTGELFF. DNA for the CDR3: TGTGCCAGCTCACCAGAAGGAGGGATGGGCACCGGGGAGCTGTTTTTT.

The chain recombines TRBV9 with TRBJ2-7, with 7 bases matching TRBD2. The V and J ends lost 0 bases and 2 bases, in that order; junction bases with no gene match: 8. Germline values: CDR1 SGDLS, CDR2 YYNGEE. CDR3 length: 16 amino acids. This CDR3 reads CASSVGWDYLTYEQYF. The CDR3 nucleotides are TGTGCCAGCAGCGTAGGATGGGACTACCTAACCTACGAGCAGTACTTC.